Below, 30 T cell receptor beta chains from the same sample are listed, as sequenced in a study of blood T cell repertoires in COVID-19. The method was immunoSEQ multiplex PCR; TCRdb's version includes in-frame clones alone and lacks a portion of them. The sample lists roughly 73,000 clones, around 78% seen once, with around 15% in the top ten. Specimen: peripheral blood. The receptors come from a human donor in a cohort sampled during active COVID-19.

The chain joins TRBV4-3 to TRBJ2-7, with 10 bases aligning to TRBD2. The CDR3 runs to 16 residues. V gave up 0 bases and J gave up 3 bases; unmatched junction bases: 5. Germline loops: CDR1 LGHNA, CDR2 YSLEER. The CDR3 DNA reads TGCGCCAGCAGCCAAGATCGGCTAGCGGGAGTCTACGAGCAGTACTTC. This sequence encodes CASSQDRLAGVYEQYF.

This clone occurred a few times. This chain connects TRBV7-2 to TRBJ1-2; D unclear. With 5 bases removed from V and 7 bases from J, the gap between germline ends came to 20 bases. Germline V gene sequence: CDR1 SGHTA, CDR2 FQGNSA. The CDR3 is made up of 15 amino acids. CDR3 DNA: TGTGCCAGCAGCCCACGGGATCCCCTGACGGGTGGCTACACCTTC. Its protein is CASSPRDPLTGGYTF.

In its sample, this clone was seen a few times. The CDR3 protein is CASSVEWAGYSYNEQFF. The DNA of the CDR3 is TGTGCCAGCAGCGTAGAATGGGCGGGCTACTCCTACAATGAGCAGTTCTTC. This chain connects TRBV9 to TRBJ2-1; D is perhaps TRBD2 (5 bases). The CDR3 covers 17 residues. V lost 0 bases to trimming and J lost 0 bases, with 13 bases between them. Germline V gene sequence: CDR1 SGDLS, CDR2 YYNGEE. The full variable domain, in which reference TRBV9 and TRBJ2-1 provide the parts outside the CDR3, is DSGVTQTPKHLITATGQRVTLRCSPRSGDLSVYWYQQSLDQGLQFLIQYYNGEERAKGNILERFSAQQFPDLHSELNLSSLELGDSALYFCASSVEWAGYSYNEQFFGPGTRLTVL.

This clone has only one observation. V is TRBV28 and J is TRBJ1-2; weak D call: TRBD1 (6 bases). V was shortened by 7 bases and J by 0 bases, with 15 bases between the two germline ends. Germline CDR1 is MDHEN and CDR2 is SYDVKM. CDR3 length: 15 amino acids. The CDR3 DNA sequence: TGTGCCAGCACCACTCCCGGGGGGCCTAACTATGGCTACACCTTC. Its protein product is CASTTPGGPNYGYTF.

This chain joins TRBV20-1 and TRBJ2-3; 8 nucleotides match TRBD2. Germline V gene sequence: CDR1 DFQATT, CDR2 SNEGSKA (reference sequence). The CDR3 contains 15 residues. J lost 0 bases, V lost 3 bases, and 5 bases had no gene match. CDR3 in amino acids: CSASRTGGSTDTQYF. The CDR3 bases are TGCAGTGCTAGTAGGACGGGAGGGAGCACAGATACGCAGTATTTT.

The chain combines TRBV11-1 with TRBJ2-3; TRBD2 is a possible D gene (6 bases). The V and J ends lost 6 bases and 2 bases respectively, with 12 bases between them. The CDR3 has 14 residues. The germline gives CDR1 SGHAT, CDR2 FQDESV (reference sequence). This chain's CDR3 is CASRKSGLTDTQYF. The CDR3 DNA sequence: TGTGCCAGCAGGAAAAGCGGGCTCACAGATACGCAGTATTTT.

CDR3 nucleotide sequence: TGTGCCATCAGCGATAACCCTAACGGGAGGAGGTCTGACGAGCAGTACTTC. It codes for CAISDNPNGRRSDEQYF. The chain recombines TRBV10-3 with TRBJ2-7, with 7 bases identical to TRBD2. CDR1 and CDR2 from the germline V gene are ENHRY and SYGVKD. Trimming removed 6 bases from V and 5 bases from J; junction bases left unmatched: 19. This CDR3 is 17 amino acids long.

This clone was seen at least ten times. The gene calls are TRBV27 and TRBJ2-7; 10 bases align to TRBD2. Germline CDR1 MNHEY, CDR2 SMNVEV (reference sequence). The V gene end was trimmed by 2 bases and the J gene end by 2 bases; junction bases not matched to a gene: 12. The length of the CDR3 is 18 residues. The CDR3 DNA sequence: TGTGCCAGCAGTTTAGGGTCCAGCGGGAGGGGGATCCCCTACGAGCAGTACTTC. Its protein product is CASSLGSSGRGIPYEQYF.

The rearrangement joins TRBV19 to TRBJ2-1; D is possibly TRBD2 (5 bases). The V gene lost 5 bases and the J gene lost 9 bases, with 14 bases spanning the gap. Germline V gene sequence: CDR1 LNHDA, CDR2 SQIVND (reference sequence). The CDR3 contains 13 residues. The CDR3 DNA is TGTGCCAGTAGTGCCCCTGGGAGCGGTGAGCAGTTCTTC. Translating gives CASSAPGSGEQFF.

The CDR3 coding sequence is TGTGCCAGCAGCCTCCAGCCGGGGTACGAGCAGTACTTC. The encoded protein is CASSLQPGYEQYF. The chain has TRBV12-3 or TRBV12-4 and TRBJ2-7, with a tentative D call TRBD2 (5 bases). The CDR3 is 13 residues long. V shed 6 bases and J shed 4 bases, with 13 bases lying between them.

The gene calls are TRBV5-1 and TRBJ1-2, with 7 bases identical to TRBD1. Germline loops: CDR1 SGHRS, CDR2 YFSETQ. V gave up 4 bases and J gave up 4 bases; unmatched junction bases: 10. CDR3 length: 15 amino acids. CDR3 sequence: CASSTDGQEIYGYTF. The CDR3 coding sequence is TGCGCCAGCAGCACGGATGGACAGGAGATCTATGGCTACACCTTC.

The chain is built from TRBV6-4 and TRBJ1-1; 7 positions match TRBD1. The CDR3 has 14 residues. The V gene's germline CDR1 is MRHNA and CDR2 SNTAGT. The V segment lost 4 bases and the J segment 4 bases; nucleotides outside the gene matches: 6. In DNA form, the CDR3 reads TGTGCCAGCAGTGCTTCACAGGGGAGCACTGAAGCTTTCTTT. This sequence encodes CASSASQGSTEAFF.

J is TRBJ2-5 and V is TRBV6-5; D may be TRBD2 (6 bases). The germline V gene has CDR1 MNHEY and CDR2 SVGAGI. V dropped 7 bases and J dropped 1 base, with 10 bases sitting between them. The length of the CDR3 is 13 residues. CDR3 nucleotides: TGTGCCAGCAAAGATAGCGGCCAAGAGACCCAGTACTTC. This sequence encodes CASKDSGQETQYF.

V usage is TRBV5-6 and J usage is TRBJ1-3; no firm D call. Per the germline V gene, CDR1 is SGHDT and CDR2 is YYEEEE. The CDR3 consists of 14 residues. The germline V and J ends were trimmed by 5 bases and 3 bases, with 12 bases remaining between them. The CDR3 DNA sequence: TGTGCCAGCAGTGGATGGCAGGTTGGAAACACCATATATTTT. Its protein product is CASSGWQVGNTIYF.

V gene TRBV5-6 combines with J gene TRBJ2-5, with TRBD2 matching 10 bases. This CDR3 contains 14 residues. From germline, CDR1 is SGHDT and CDR2 YYEEEE. The trim removed 2 bases at V and 4 bases at J, leaving 2 bases unmatched. The CDR3 DNA is TGTGCCAGCAGCTTCTCTAGCGGGGGAGAGACCCAGTACTTC. This sequence encodes CASSFSSGGETQYF.

V usage is TRBV5-1 and J usage is TRBJ2-7; 10 nucleotides agree with TRBD2. The CDR3 loop spans 14 amino acids. Per the germline V gene, CDR1 is SGHRS and CDR2 is YFSETQ. V trimming: 3 bases; J trimming: 5 bases; junction bases outside the gene matches: 5. For the CDR3, the DNA is TGCGCCAGCAGCTCTAGCGGGAGAGGCCACGAGCAGTACTTC. It codes for CASSSSGRGHEQYF. The variable domain in full, with the rest retrieved from reference TRBV5-1 and TRBJ2-7, is KAGVTQTPRYLIKTRGQQVTLSCSPISGHRSVSWYQQTPGQGLQFLFEYFSETQRNKGNFPGRFSGRQFSNSRSEMNVSTLELGDSALYLCASSSSGRGHEQYFGPGTRLTVT.

The gene calls are TRBV25-1 and TRBJ1-3; D is uncertain. V gave up 4 bases and J gave up 3 bases, with 13 bases separating them. Germline V gene sequence: CDR1 MGHDK, CDR2 SYGVNS. The CDR3 totals 15 residues. Here the CDR3 DNA reads TGTGCCAGCAGTGCCGAACGAGGGTTTGGAAACACCATATATTTT. It codes for CASSAERGFGNTIYF.

J is TRBJ2-1 and V is TRBV10-1; 9 nucleotides line up with TRBD2. Germline CDR1 is WNHNN and CDR2 is SYGVQD (reference sequence). Losses at the gene ends were 4 bases for V and 3 bases for J; bases not matched to a gene: 7. The CDR3 runs to 16 residues. The CDR3 coding sequence is TGCGCCAGCAGTGGGGGACCTAGCGGGGTCTACAATGAGCAGTTCTTC. This sequence encodes CASSGGPSGVYNEQFF.

The rearrangement uses TRBV7-2 and TRBJ2-7; maybe TRBD2 (5 bases). Per the germline V gene, CDR1 is SGHTA and CDR2 is FQGNSA. CDR3 size: 11 residues. Trimming shortened V by 3 bases and J by 10 bases, and 10 bases separated the two germline ends. The CDR3 DNA follows: TGTGCCAGCAGCTTCGAGGGCCCCCAGTACTTC. Protein sequence: CASSFEGPQYF.

This sequence joins TRBV4-3 and TRBJ2-3; 11 nucleotides match TRBD2. J lost 4 bases, V lost 4 bases, and 13 bases had no gene match. This CDR3 region has 18 residues. CDR1 is LGHNA, CDR2 YSLEER, per germline. CDR3 loop: CASSRTPGASGRSDTQYF. CDR3 nucleotides: TGCGCCAGCAGCCGGACCCCGGGGGCTAGCGGGAGGTCAGATACGCAGTATTTT.

The V call is TRBV5-1, the J call TRBJ2-6, with 7 bases that match TRBD1. The germline CDR1 and CDR2 sequences are SGHRS and YFSETQ. Losses at the gene ends were 4 bases for V and 0 bases for J; bases not matched to a gene: 7. CDR3 length: 17 amino acids. CDR3 amino acids: CASSRGTASSGANVLTF. DNA of the CDR3: TGCGCCAGCAGCAGGGGGACAGCAAGCTCTGGGGCCAACGTCCTGACTTTC.

In regard to this clone: A junction end diverges from the germline sequence, so it may reflect a read error. This sample includes further DNA sequences coding for the same CDR3. This CDR3 is CASSPLTAAVANYGYTF. The CDR3 DNA follows: TGTGCTAGCAGTCCACTGACGGCGGCCGTAGCTAACTATGGCTACACCTTC. The rearrangement joins TRBV6-4 to TRBJ1-2; D not resolved. The CDR3 extends over 17 amino acids. The V gene's germline CDR1 is MRHNA and CDR2 SNTAGT.

This clone showed up just a few times. The rearrangement joins TRBV7-8 to TRBJ2-7; D might be TRBD2 (6 bases). Germline V lookup: CDR1 SGHVS, CDR2 FQNEAQ. CDR3 length: 15 amino acids. Trimming stripped 3 bases from V and 5 bases from J, with 17 bases between. CDR3 nucleotide sequence: TGTGCCAGCAGCTTCTGGGGGGTATCTTCGGACGAGCAGTACTTC. This sequence encodes CASSFWGVSSDEQYF.

V and J are TRBV7-9 and TRBJ2-7, with TRBD2 matching 9 bases. Per the germline V gene, CDR1 is SEHNR and CDR2 is FQNEAQ (reference sequence). This CDR3 has 17 residues. Trimming cost V 7 bases and J 0 bases; bases outside gene matches: 13. The CDR3 spells CASTLPTSGITSYEQYF. The CDR3 bases are TGTGCCAGCACCCTCCCGACTAGCGGCATCACCTCCTACGAGCAGTACTTC.

The gene calls are TRBV12-3 or TRBV12-4 and TRBJ1-3; no reliable D call. The CDR3 contains 12 residues. V was shortened by 11 bases and J by 4 bases, with 12 bases between the two germline ends. The CDR3 region has the DNA TGTGCCTCCGCGGGATTCGGAAACACCATATATTTT. Translating it yields CASAGFGNTIYF.

A single count supports this clone. V gene TRBV10-3 combines with J gene TRBJ2-1, with TRBD2 matching over 11 bases. The V segment lost 6 bases and the J segment 3 bases; nucleotides outside the gene matches: 4. Germline CDR1 is ENHRY and CDR2 is SYGVKD. The CDR3 totals 15 residues. This CDR3 reads CAISDGTSGYNEQFF. DNA of the CDR3: TGTGCCATCAGCGACGGGACTAGCGGCTACAATGAGCAGTTCTTC.

The CDR3 coding sequence is TGCGCCAGCAGACTGGGACTAGCGGGGGAGACCCAGTACTTC. It specifies CASRLGLAGETQYF. The rearrangement uses TRBV5-1 and TRBJ2-5; the match to TRBD2 covers 13 bases. Germline trimming cut 5 bases from V and 5 bases from J; bases unmatched to any gene: 3. CDR3 length: 14 amino acids. Germline V gene data show CDR1 as SGHRS and CDR2 as YFSETQ.

This rearrangement joins TRBV7-2 to TRBJ2-7; D is perhaps TRBD2 (7 bases). The V gene lost 0 bases and the J gene lost 6 bases, with 12 bases spanning the gap. This CDR3 has 14 amino acids. Germline V gene lookup returns CDR1 SGHTA and CDR2 FQGNSA. CDR3 protein: CASSLAGGQGEQYF. For the CDR3, the DNA is TGTGCCAGCAGCTTAGCCGGGGGGCAAGGCGAGCAGTACTTC.

V and J are TRBV20-1 and TRBJ2-6, with D possibly TRBD1 on 6 matching bases. Germline assignment: CDR1 DFQATT and CDR2 SNEGSKA (reference sequence). The V end was cut by 3 bases, the J end by 0 bases, with 12 bases between. The CDR3 length is 16 residues. The chain's CDR3 is CSASVRGYSGANVLTF. CDR3 in DNA: TGCAGTGCTAGTGTAAGGGGGTACTCTGGGGCCAACGTCCTGACTTTC.

The chain is built from TRBV21-1 and TRBJ1-3. TRBV21-1 corresponds to a pseudogene. The CDR3 sequence is 17 residues long. As DNA, the CDR3 is TGTGCCAGCAGCAAAGTGTCCGGGACTCTCTCTGGAAACACCATATATTTT. Protein sequence: CASSKVSGTLSGNTIYF.